The rows below give T cell receptor beta chains drawn from one sample of a study of identical twins. MiXCR, applied by TCRdb to the 5' RACE reads, yields one record per CDR3 protein. The table records hundreds of thousands of distinct CDR3 sequences, under 9% of them present only once. The same data also contributed to another study, on yellow fever vaccine responses in identical twins.

The sample taken for sequencing was PBMCs. The receptors here all came from a woman in her late teens or twenties in good health. CDR3s include the opening cysteine and the closing phenylalanine or tryptophan. Fields, in order: V gene, J gene, CDR3 protein.

TRBV15	TRBJ2-3	CATSRDQGRATDTQYF
TRBV6-5	TRBJ2-7	CASSYTQDRDYEQYF
TRBV4-3	TRBJ2-1	CASSQDRGSSYNEQFF
TRBV27	TRBJ2-1	CASSLGGAPGNNEQFF
TRBV19	TRBJ1-1	CASSRYTGTAMNTEAFF
TRBV12-3/TRBV12-4	TRBJ2-1	CASSFLPPLAGEPYNEQFF
TRBV5-1	TRBJ2-7	CASSLGTSGGTRGEQYF
TRBV20-1	TRBJ2-7	CSAGRQVNGIYEQYF
TRBV7-2	TRBJ2-3	CASSPSRGQGLDTQYF
TRBV7-6	TRBJ1-4	CASSFLQGSEKLFF
TRBV6-4	TRBJ2-1	CASSYKSGPSYNEQFF
TRBV9	TRBJ2-1	CASSVASAGGYEQFF
TRBV19	TRBJ2-7	CASSFRAERYEQYF
TRBV7-9	TRBJ1-4	CASSWRGGGHGEKLFF
TRBV28	TRBJ2-7	CASSSRGKAAYEQYF
TRBV28	TRBJ2-6	CASSSPKESGYSGANVLTF
TRBV15	TRBJ2-7	CATSREGRPSSYEQYF
TRBV20-1	TRBJ2-1	CSATNTRYNEQFF
TRBV11-2	TRBJ2-3	CASSLFGGRDTDTQYF
TRBV20-1	TRBJ2-1	CSARETSPRSSEQFF
TRBV5-1	TRBJ1-1	CASIRDSRDTEAFF
TRBV24-1	TRBJ1-5	CATSDKRGLQPQHF
TRBV7-9	TRBJ2-3	CASSTLPAVGHTDTQYF
TRBV6-5	TRBJ1-2	CASSYTGVDYGYTF
TRBV3-1	TRBJ2-1	CASSLGNEETYNEQFF
TRBV24-1	TRBJ2-5	CATSDARGGGETQYF
TRBV27	TRBJ2-1	CASSTRTSGDYNEQFF
TRBV7-9	TRBJ2-5	CASSLRPVYQETQYF